These T cell receptor beta chains were read from a single sample in a study of blood T cells in healthy people across ages. TCRdb ran MiXCR on the 5' RACE reads and lists one entry per CDR3 protein. This table has over 1.5 million distinct CDR3 sequences, less than 50% appearing once. The specimen sequenced was blood. These receptors all come from a woman aged 40 to 50 in good health. CDR3s include the opening cysteine and the closing phenylalanine or tryptophan. The D gene is left open where the match is weak. The size entry is marked missing in some rows and otherwise reads once, few, many or a size class.

>TRBV27|TRBD1|TRBJ1-3|-
CASSRDRYSGNTIYF
TGTGCCAGCAGCCGGGACAGGTACTCTGGAAACACCATATATTTT
>TRBV20-1|-|TRBJ2-5|-
CSASPPSGQETQYF
TGCAGTGCTAGTCCCCCATCTGGACAAGAGACCCAGTACTTC
>TRBV28|-|TRBJ2-7|once
CASQIGGPYEQYF
TGTGCCTCCCAGATTGGTGGACCCTACGAGCAGTACTTC
>TRBV29-1|TRBD1|TRBJ2-1|-
CSAGTGDEQFF
TGCAGCGCCGGGACAGGAGATGAGCAGTTCTTC
>TRBV5-1|-|TRBJ2-5|-
CASSPRKDKETQYF
TGCGCCAGCTCCCCGCGTAAGGACAAAGAGACCCAGTACTTC
>TRBV5-1|-|TRBJ1-6|-
CASSLEAGLHNSPLHF
TGCGCCAGCAGCTTGGAAGCAGGGTTGCACAATTCACCCCTCCACTTT
>TRBV2|-|TRBJ2-7|few
CASDGDTLWQYF
TGTGCCAGTGATGGGGACACCCTGTGGCAGTACTTC
>TRBV20-1|-|TRBJ1-2|-
CSARSMRGYTF
TGCAGTGCTAGATCGATGCGGGGCTACACCTTC
>TRBV9|TRBD1|TRBJ1-6|once
CASSLTGQGGSPLHF
TGTGCCAGCAGCCTAACGGGACAGGGGGGTTCACCCCTCCACTTT
>TRBV28|-|TRBJ1-2|-
CASSLSTLNYGYTF
TGTGCCAGCAGTTTAAGTACCCTTAACTATGGCTACACCTTC
>TRBV7-9|-|TRBJ1-2|-
CASSRLEDYGYTF
TGTGCCAGCAGCAGGCTAGAGGACTATGGCTACACCTTC
>TRBV27|TRBD1|TRBJ1-5|-
CASSLSGTGSQPQHF
TGTGCCAGCAGTTTATCTGGGACAGGGAGTCAGCCCCAGCATTTT
>TRBV28|-|TRBJ2-7|once
CASMGRQMKQYF
TGTGCCAGCATGGGGAGACAGATGAAGCAGTACTTC
>TRBV10-3|-|TRBJ2-7|-
CAISESAVHEQYF
TGTGCCATCAGTGAGTCGGCCGTGCACGAGCAGTACTTC
>TRBV29-1|TRBD1|TRBJ1-2|-
CSVEWQGAGGYTF
TGCAGCGTTGAGTGGCAGGGGGCGGGGGGCTACACCTTC
>TRBV7-2|-|TRBJ2-5|-
CASSLSPRGRRRETQYF
TGTGCCAGCAGCTTATCTCCCCGGGGCAGGCGGAGGGAGACCCAGTACTTC
>TRBV6-2/TRBV6-3|-|TRBJ2-5|-
CASSYFRAETQYF
TGTGCCAGCAGTTATTTCAGGGCGGAGACCCAGTACTTC
>TRBV29-1|-|TRBJ2-3|-
CSASPPGVMDTQYF
TGCAGCGCTAGTCCCCCAGGGGTCATGGATACGCAGTATTTT
>TRBV20-1|-|TRBJ1-6|-
CSATPAAIIYNSPLHF
TGTAGTGCTACCCCGGCGGCAATTATCTATAATTCACCCCTCCACTTT